This T cell receptor (beta chain) was sequenced in a study of T cells after yellow fever vaccination. TCRdb reanalysed the 5' RACE reads using MiXCR and keeps one entry per CDR3 protein. The top ten hold around 20% of the sample, which has about 310,000 distinct CDR3 sequences, more than 3% seen once. This clonotype was seen only a few times. The antigen is undetermined. The study, taken as a whole, reports: Weaker, the secondary response peaked sooner, at day 5 versus 15.

V lost 2 bases to trimming and J lost 4 bases, with 8 bases between them. Germline V lookup: CDR1 MDHEN, CDR2 SYDVKM. CDR3 length: 14 residues. This sample comprised PBMCs, obtained on the day of the yellow fever booster vaccination. This receptor was taken from a man younger than 35 who received the YFV17D yellow fever vaccine. The V gene is TRBV28, the J gene TRBJ1-4; D remains ambiguous. In nucleotides, the CDR3 is TGTGCCAGCAGTTTAAGAAGTATTAATGAAAAACTGTTTTTT. Protein sequence: CASSLRSINEKLFF.